These 8 T cell receptor beta chains originate from one sample sequenced in a study of cytomegalovirus exposure and HLA in healthy donors. Assay used: immunoSEQ multiplex PCR; TCRdb lists only in-frame clones, some missing. The data hold about 170,000 clones, with approximately 96% observed a single time. The sequencing sample was made of PBMCs. These receptors were taken from a young woman in good health and CMV-seronegative.

The chain links TRBV29-1 to TRBJ1-5; possibly TRBD1 for D (6 bases). V was clipped by 4 bases and J by 1 base, with 8 bases between them. Germline values: CDR1 SQVTM, CDR2 ANQGSEA. This CDR3 spans 13 amino acids. The CDR3 protein is CSVVQGSNQPQHF. The DNA of the CDR3 is TGCAGCGTTGTACAGGGCAGCAATCAGCCCCAGCATTTT. The full variable domain, in which reference TRBV29-1 and TRBJ1-5 provide the parts outside the CDR3, is SAVISQKPSRDICQRGTSLTIQCQVDSQVTMMFWYRQQPGQSLTLIATANQGSEATYESGFVIDKFPISRPNLTFSTLTVSNMSPEDSSIYLCSVVQGSNQPQHFGDGTRLSIL.

V gene TRBV6-6 combines with J gene TRBJ2-7; 7 positions agree with TRBD1. Germline loops: CDR1 MNHNY, CDR2 SVGAGI (reference sequence). Trimming cost V 8 bases and J 1 base; bases outside gene matches: 5. The CDR3 consists of 13 residues. DNA for the CDR3: TGTGCCAGCGTTTCAGGGGGATCCTACGAGCAGTACTTC. As protein: CASVSGGSYEQYF.

The rearrangement uses TRBV6-5 and TRBJ1-2; D unclear. The V gene lost 0 bases and the J gene lost 4 bases, with 12 bases spanning the gap. CDR1 and CDR2 (germline): MNHEY, SVGAGI. This CDR3 comprises 15 residues. CDR3 in DNA: TGTGCCAGCAGTTACTCCTCTGGGAGTGGCTATGGCTACACCTTC. It specifies CASSYSSGSGYGYTF.

The chain uses TRBV30 and TRBJ1-1; TRBD1 is a possible D gene (6 bases). This CDR3 region has 14 residues. CDR1 is GTSNPN and CDR2 is SVGIG in the germline V gene (reference sequence). In DNA form, the CDR3 reads TGTGCGGAAAGAGTACAGGGTAAGAACACTGAAGCTTTCTTT. Amino acids: CAERVQGKNTEAFF. The variable domain in full, completed from reference TRBV30 and TRBJ1-1, reads SQTIHQWPATLVQPVGSPLSLECTVEGTSNPNLYWYRQAAGRGLQLLFYSVGIGQISSEVPQNLSASRPQDRQFILSSKKLLLSDSGFYLCAERVQGKNTEAFFGQGTRLTVV.

The chain combines TRBV6-5 with TRBJ1-1; D is unresolved. V was pared by 0 bases and J by 0 bases, with 5 bases between. The germline V gene encodes CDR1 MNHEY and CDR2 SVGAGI. The CDR3 sequence is 14 residues long. The DNA of the CDR3 is TGTGCCAGCAGTTACTCCCTTATGAACACTGAAGCTTTCTTT. Its protein is CASSYSLMNTEAFF.

This clone was seen just once. The chain has TRBV4-3 and TRBJ1-5, with 8 bases identical to TRBD1. Germline V gene sequence: CDR1 LGHNA, CDR2 YSLEER. V gave up 0 bases and J gave up 2 bases; unmatched junction bases: 3. This CDR3 has 16 amino acids. CDR3 DNA sequence: TGCGCCAGCAGCCAAGAAAGGACAGGGCGCAATCAGCCCCAGCATTTT. Its translation is CASSQERTGRNQPQHF.

This clone was recorded once. V and J are TRBV9 and TRBJ2-1; 12 bases are shared with TRBD2. J gave up 7 bases and V 5 bases, and 13 bases lay outside the gene matches. The CDR3 totals 17 residues. In germline, CDR1 is SGDLS, CDR2 YYNGEE. The CDR3 DNA is TGTGCCAGCAGTTCCTCTTCTAGCGGGGGGGCTCTGAATGAGCAGTTCTTC. Protein product: CASSSSSSGGALNEQFF.

This chain connects TRBV6-6 to TRBJ2-1, with 7 bases aligning to TRBD1. The CDR3 contains 15 residues. Unmatched junction bases numbered 11, after V lost 7 bases and J lost 5 bases. Germline loops: CDR1 MNHNY, CDR2 SVGAGI (reference sequence). The CDR3 nucleotides are TGTGCCAGCAACCCCAGACAGGGTCTGGACAATGAGCAGTTCTTC. This encodes CASNPRQGLDNEQFF.